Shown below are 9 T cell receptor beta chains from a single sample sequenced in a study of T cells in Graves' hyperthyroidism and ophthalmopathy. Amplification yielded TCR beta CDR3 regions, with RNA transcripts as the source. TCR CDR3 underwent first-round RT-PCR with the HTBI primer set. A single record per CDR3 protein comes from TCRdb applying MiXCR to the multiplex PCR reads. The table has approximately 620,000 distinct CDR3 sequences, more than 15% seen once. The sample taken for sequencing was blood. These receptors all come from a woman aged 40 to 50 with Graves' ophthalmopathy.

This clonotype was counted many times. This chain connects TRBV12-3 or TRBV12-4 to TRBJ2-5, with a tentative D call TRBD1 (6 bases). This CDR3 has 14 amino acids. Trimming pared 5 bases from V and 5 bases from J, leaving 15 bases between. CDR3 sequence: CASSMTSRGETQYF. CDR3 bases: TGTGCCAGCAGTATGACCTCAAGGGGGGAGACCCAGTACTTC.

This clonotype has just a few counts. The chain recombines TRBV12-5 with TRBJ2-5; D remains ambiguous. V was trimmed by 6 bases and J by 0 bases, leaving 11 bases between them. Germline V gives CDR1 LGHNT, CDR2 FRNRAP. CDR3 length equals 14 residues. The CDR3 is CASGPNTYQETQYF. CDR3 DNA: TGTGCTAGTGGACCGAATACGTACCAAGAGACCCAGTACTTC. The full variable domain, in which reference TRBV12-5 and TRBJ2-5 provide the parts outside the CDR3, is DARVTQTPRHKVTEMGQEVTMRCQPILGHNTVFWYRQTMMQGLELLAYFRNRAPLDDSGMPKDRFSAEMPDATLATLKIQPSEPRDSAVYFCASGPNTYQETQYFGPGTRLLVL.

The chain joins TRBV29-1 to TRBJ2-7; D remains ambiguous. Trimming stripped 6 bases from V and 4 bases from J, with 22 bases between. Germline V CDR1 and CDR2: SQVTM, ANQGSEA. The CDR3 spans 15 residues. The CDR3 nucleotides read TGCAGCGTAATAAACGGGCCTACCCTATCTTACGAGCAGTACTTC. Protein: CSVINGPTLSYEQYF.

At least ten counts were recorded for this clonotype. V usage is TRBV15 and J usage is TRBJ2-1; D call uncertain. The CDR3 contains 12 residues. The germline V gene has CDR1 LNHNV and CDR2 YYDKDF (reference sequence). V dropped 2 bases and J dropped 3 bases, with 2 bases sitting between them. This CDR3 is CATSRNYNEQFF. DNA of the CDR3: TGTGCCACCAGCAGAAACTACAATGAGCAGTTCTTC.

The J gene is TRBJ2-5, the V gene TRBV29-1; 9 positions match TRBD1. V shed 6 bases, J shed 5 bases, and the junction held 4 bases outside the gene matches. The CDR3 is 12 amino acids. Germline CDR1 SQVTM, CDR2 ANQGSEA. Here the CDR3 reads CSVKQGAETQYF. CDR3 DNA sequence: TGCAGCGTGAAACAGGGGGCCGAGACCCAGTACTTC.

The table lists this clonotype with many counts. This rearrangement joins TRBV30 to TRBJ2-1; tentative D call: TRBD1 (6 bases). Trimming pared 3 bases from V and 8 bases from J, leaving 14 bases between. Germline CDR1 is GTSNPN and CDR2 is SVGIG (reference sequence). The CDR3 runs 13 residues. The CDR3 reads CAWRRGLGDEQFF. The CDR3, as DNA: TGTGCCTGGAGGAGGGGGTTGGGTGATGAGCAGTTCTTC.

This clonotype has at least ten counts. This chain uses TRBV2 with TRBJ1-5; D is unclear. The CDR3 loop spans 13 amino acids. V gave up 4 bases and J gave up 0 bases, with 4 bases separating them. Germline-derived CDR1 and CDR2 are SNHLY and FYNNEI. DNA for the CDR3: TGTGCCAGCAGTGGCCCTAGCAATCAGCCCCAGCATTTT. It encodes CASSGPSNQPQHF.

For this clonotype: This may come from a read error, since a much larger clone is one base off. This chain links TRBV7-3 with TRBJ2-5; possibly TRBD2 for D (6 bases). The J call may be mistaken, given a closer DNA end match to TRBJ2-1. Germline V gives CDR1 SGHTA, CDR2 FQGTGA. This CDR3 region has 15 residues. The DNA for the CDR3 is TGTGCCAGCAGCGCCTGGGGAGGCGGTAAAGAGACCCAGTTCTTC. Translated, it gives CASSAWGGGKETQFF.

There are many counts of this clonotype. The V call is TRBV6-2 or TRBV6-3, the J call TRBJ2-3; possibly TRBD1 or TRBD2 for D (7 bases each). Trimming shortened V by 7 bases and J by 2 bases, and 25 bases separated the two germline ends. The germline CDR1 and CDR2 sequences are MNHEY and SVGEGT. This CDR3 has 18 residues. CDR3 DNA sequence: TGTGCCAGCATCCAAGCGGGACTAAAGGGGGCCGACACAGATACGCAGTATTTT. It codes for CASIQAGLKGADTDTQYF.